A single sample is the source of the 24 T cell receptor beta chains below, sequenced in a study of CD8 T cells in ankylosing spondylitis. Broader study findings: For ankylosing spondylitis blood, a TCR beta motif of 7 to 9 highly homologous variants appeared characteristic.

In TCRdb, the 5' RACE reads were re-called with MiXCR into one record per CDR3 protein. The sample holds more than 600,000 distinct CDR3 sequences; roughly 19% are singletons and the top ten take 15% to 20%. These TCRs are of unknown antigen specificity. Sequenced: blood, either unsorted or a sorted T cell fraction (not recorded which). The receptor source for this set is a male donor with ankylosing spondylitis.

The chain links TRBV6-1 to TRBJ1-1; TRBD1 agrees at 8 bases. Trimming removed 5 bases from V and 0 bases from J; junction bases left unmatched: 8. Germline assignment: CDR1 MNHNS and CDR2 SASEGT. The CDR3 length is 16 residues. The CDR3 loop is CASSRLLGQVNTEAFF. The DNA for the CDR3 is TGTGCCAGCAGTCGCCTTTTGGGACAGGTGAACACTGAAGCTTTCTTT.

The CDR3 sequence: CASIPGQGSYNEQFF. The CDR3 region has the DNA TGTGCCAGCATCCCGGGACAGGGGTCCTACAATGAGCAGTTCTTC. V and J are TRBV11-2 and TRBJ2-1; 10 positions match TRBD1. The germline gives CDR1 SGHAT, CDR2 FQNNGV. The CDR3 has 15 amino acids. The V gene end was trimmed by 7 bases and the J gene end by 1 base; junction bases not matched to a gene: 4.

V gene TRBV12-3 or TRBV12-4 combines with J gene TRBJ1-1; no firm D call. CDR3 length: 11 amino acids. V lost 7 bases and J 7 bases, leaving 10 bases between the germline ends. The CDR3 bases are TGTGCCAGCACAGAGGAGCGTGAAGCTTTCTTT. Protein sequence: CASTEEREAFF.

The table lists this clonotype with a few counts. J is TRBJ1-1 and V is TRBV20-1; D possibly corresponds to TRBD1 (6 bases). Between the trimmed V and J ends, which lost 3 bases and 3 bases, there was a span of 14 bases. This CDR3 contains 14 residues. Germline-derived CDR1 and CDR2 are DFQATT and SNEGSKA (reference sequence). CDR3 loop: CSASLGGADTEAFF. As DNA, the CDR3 is TGCAGTGCTAGCCTGGGGGGGGCGGACACTGAAGCTTTCTTT.

The chain's CDR3 is CASSQERTGRPEAFF. In DNA, the CDR3 is TGCGCCAGCAGCCAAGAACGGACAGGGCGGCCTGAAGCTTTCTTT. V and J are TRBV4-1 and TRBJ1-1; TRBD1 matches 8 bases. Germline CDR1 and CDR2: MGHRA and YSYEKL. This CDR3 is 15 amino acids long. The J segment lost 6 bases and the V segment lost 0 bases, leaving 6 bases of the junction unmatched.

The CDR3 DNA is TGTGCCAGCAGCTTAGGCCCGGAGAACACTGAAGCTTTCTTT. Translating gives CASSLGPENTEAFF. This sequence joins TRBV7-8 and TRBJ1-1; D gene unclear. Per the germline V gene, CDR1 is SGHVS and CDR2 is FQNEAQ. This CDR3 spans 14 amino acids. With 1 base removed from V and 1 base from J, the gap between germline ends came to 7 bases.

This clonotype was found many times. The V call is TRBV5-1, the J call TRBJ2-7; D is possibly TRBD2 (6 bases). Germline CDR1 SGHRS, CDR2 YFSETQ. This CDR3 comprises 15 residues. V lost 5 bases to trimming and J lost 2 bases, with 17 bases between them. In DNA, the CDR3 is TGCGCCAGCAGTCCCCAAGCGGGTCGGACCTACGAGCAGTACTTC. Translating it yields CASSPQAGRTYEQYF. Complete variable domain (other parts from reference TRBV5-1 and TRBJ2-7): KAGVTQTPRYLIKTRGQQVTLSCSPISGHRSVSWYQQTPGQGLQFLFEYFSETQRNKGNFPGRFSGRQFSNSRSEMNVSTLELGDSALYLCASSPQAGRTYEQYFGPGTRLTVT.

The J gene is TRBJ2-3, the V gene TRBV5-1; D might be TRBD1 (6 bases). There are 16 residues in the CDR3. Trimming pared 4 bases from V and 2 bases from J, leaving 17 bases between. CDR1 and CDR2 from the germline V gene are SGHRS and YFSETQ. The CDR3 is CASSIRRTEFTDTQYF. The CDR3 nucleotides are TGCGCCAGCAGCATTAGACGGACAGAATTCACAGATACGCAGTATTTT.

This clonotype was recorded a few times. The V call is TRBV5-6, the J call TRBJ2-3; TRBD1 agrees at 7 bases. Germline CDR1 and CDR2: SGHDT and YYEEEE. There are 16 residues in the CDR3. Unmatched junction bases numbered 6, after V lost 2 bases and J lost 0 bases. The CDR3 DNA sequence: TGTGCCAGCAGCTTTAAAAGGGGGCATAGCACAGATACGCAGTATTTT. It encodes CASSFKRGHSTDTQYF.

This clonotype was seen more than once but under ten times. The rearrangement links TRBV10-3 to TRBJ2-3; 10 bases agree with TRBD1. Germline assignment: CDR1 ENHRY and CDR2 SYGVKD. This CDR3 comprises 16 residues. J lost 4 bases, V lost 4 bases, and 8 bases had no gene match. The CDR3 DNA is TGTGCCATCAGTGGCCGGGACAGGGGTGCGGCAGATACGCAGTATTTT. Its translation: CAISGRDRGAADTQYF.

The CDR3: CATSDEGSNQPQHF. The CDR3 DNA follows: TGTGCCACCAGTGATGAGGGTAGCAATCAGCCCCAGCATTTT. This sequence joins TRBV24-1 and TRBJ1-5; no firm D call. Trimming stripped 3 bases from V and 0 bases from J, with 5 bases between. CDR1 and CDR2 (germline): KGHDR, SFDVKD. The CDR3 has 14 amino acids.

This clonotype was picked up a small number of times. The chain is built from TRBV4-2 and TRBJ2-7; D remains unclear. Trimming removed 0 bases at V and 3 bases at J, with 18 bases between. Germline CDR1 reads LGHNA; CDR2 reads YNFKEQ. This CDR3 region has 17 residues. The CDR3 spells CASSQESFQHPFYEQYF. CDR3 nucleotides: TGTGCCAGCAGCCAAGAATCCTTTCAACATCCATTCTACGAGCAGTACTTC.

A few counts support this clonotype. The chain joins TRBV20-1 to TRBJ2-1, with D possibly being TRBD2 (5 bases). This CDR3 has 15 residues. With 5 bases removed from V and 2 bases from J, the gap between germline ends came to 16 bases. Germline V gene sequence: CDR1 DFQATT, CDR2 SNEGSKA (reference sequence). CDR3 DNA: TGCAGTGCTTCAAGACTCCTCGGGACCTACAATGAGCAGTTCTTC. This translates into CSASRLLGTYNEQFF.

The rearrangement links TRBV6-2 or TRBV6-3 to TRBJ2-5; possibly TRBD1 for D (6 bases). Germline V lookup: CDR1 MNHEY, CDR2 SVGEGT. This CDR3 is 16 amino acids long. Deletions cut 5 bases from V and 2 bases from J, with 18 bases between. CDR3 coding DNA: TGTGCCAGCAGTCTACCCTACTCGACAGGACAAGAGACCCAGTACTTC. Translating it yields CASSLPYSTGQETQYF.

The rearrangement joins TRBV7-2 to TRBJ2-4; no definite D call. V lost 5 bases to trimming and J lost 1 base, with 6 bases between them. Germline V gene lookup returns CDR1 SGHTA and CDR2 FQGNSA. The CDR3 consists of 13 residues. CDR3 DNA sequence: TGTGCCAGCAGCCGAAACGCCAAAAACATTCAGTACTTC. Its protein is CASSRNAKNIQYF.

This clonotype was picked up a small number of times. The rearrangement joins TRBV28 to TRBJ1-1; 10 bases align to TRBD1. Germline trimming cut 6 bases from V and 2 bases from J; bases unmatched to any gene: 12. Germline-derived CDR1 and CDR2 are MDHEN and SYDVKM. CDR3 length: 17 amino acids. The CDR3 bases are TGTGCCAGCAGATCAACCGGGACAGGGGCCGGAAACACTGAAGCTTTCTTT. This codes for CASRSTGTGAGNTEAFF.

This clonotype was recorded a few times. The chain recombines TRBV30 with TRBJ2-1; 7 bases line up with TRBD2. Trimming cost V 7 bases and J 2 bases; bases outside gene matches: 8. Germline CDR1 is GTSNPN and CDR2 is SVGIG (reference sequence). This CDR3 is built from 14 residues. The CDR3 bases are TGTGCCTCAACGGGCGGGAGTACCTACAATGAGCAGTTCTTC. Translating it yields CASTGGSTYNEQFF.

This clonotype was seen a handful of times. The gene calls are TRBV4-1 and TRBJ2-5; D possibly corresponds to TRBD2 (6 bases). The germline V gene has CDR1 MGHRA and CDR2 YSYEKL. V was cut by 8 bases and J by 5 bases, with 15 bases left in between. The CDR3 has 13 residues. The chain's CDR3 is CASGRGSGETQYF. As DNA, the CDR3 is TGCGCCAGCGGACGGGGGTCAGGGGAGACCCAGTACTTC.

There are many counts of this clonotype. V usage is TRBV12-3 or TRBV12-4 and J usage is TRBJ2-4; D gene uncertain. This CDR3 region has 14 residues. The ends were cut back, 1 base at V and 4 bases at J, with 8 bases in the middle. CDR3 DNA sequence: TGTGCCAGCAGTTTAGTAGATGAAAAAAACATTCAGTACTTC. Amino acid sequence: CASSLVDEKNIQYF.

Only a few counts were recorded for this clonotype. The genes are TRBV5-1 and TRBJ1-2, with D perhaps matching TRBD1 (5 bases). Trimming removed 0 bases at V and 7 bases at J, with 13 bases between. This CDR3 comprises 14 residues. The V gene's germline CDR1 is SGHRS and CDR2 YFSETQ. CDR3 protein: CASSLDQGRAGYTF. As DNA, the CDR3 is TGCGCCAGCAGCTTGGATCAGGGTCGGGCTGGCTACACCTTC.

This clonotype was seen a handful of times. V usage is TRBV20-1 and J usage is TRBJ2-7; 14 bases are shared with TRBD2. This CDR3 comprises 14 residues. Trimming at V came to 5 bases and at J to 3 bases, leaving 3 bases not matched to a gene. Germline V CDR1 and CDR2: DFQATT, SNEGSKA (reference sequence). This chain's CDR3 is CSARGLAGGYEQYF. Written as DNA, the CDR3 is TGCAGTGCTCGAGGACTAGCGGGAGGCTACGAGCAGTACTTC.

This clonotype has more than one count but fewer than ten. The chain couples TRBV2 to TRBJ2-1, with 10 bases lining up with TRBD2. V was clipped by 6 bases and J by 3 bases; unmatched bases: 8. Germline V gene sequence: CDR1 SNHLY, CDR2 FYNNEI. CDR3 length: 16 amino acids. The CDR3 spells CASRGTSDSYYNEQFF. The CDR3 DNA is TGTGCCAGCAGAGGGACTAGCGACTCCTACTACAATGAGCAGTTCTTC.

This clonotype was observed a handful of times. The chain has TRBV6-1 and TRBJ2-1, with 7 bases identical to TRBD1. CDR1 is MNHNS, CDR2 SASEGT, per germline. The CDR3 has 13 residues. Trimming removed 3 bases from V and 9 bases from J; junction bases left unmatched: 5. The CDR3 nucleotides read TGTGCCAGCAGTGACCCGGGACAGCTTGAGCAGTTCTTC. Translated, it gives CASSDPGQLEQFF.

This chain uses TRBV7-2 with TRBJ1-5, with 9 positions matching TRBD1. J lost 0 bases, V lost 5 bases, and 2 bases had no gene match. The CDR3 sequence is 15 residues long. Germline lookup yields CDR1 SGHTA and CDR2 FQGNSA. The chain's CDR3 is CASSGQGYSNQPQHF. The CDR3 region has the DNA TGTGCCAGCAGCGGACAGGGGTATAGCAATCAGCCCCAGCATTTT.